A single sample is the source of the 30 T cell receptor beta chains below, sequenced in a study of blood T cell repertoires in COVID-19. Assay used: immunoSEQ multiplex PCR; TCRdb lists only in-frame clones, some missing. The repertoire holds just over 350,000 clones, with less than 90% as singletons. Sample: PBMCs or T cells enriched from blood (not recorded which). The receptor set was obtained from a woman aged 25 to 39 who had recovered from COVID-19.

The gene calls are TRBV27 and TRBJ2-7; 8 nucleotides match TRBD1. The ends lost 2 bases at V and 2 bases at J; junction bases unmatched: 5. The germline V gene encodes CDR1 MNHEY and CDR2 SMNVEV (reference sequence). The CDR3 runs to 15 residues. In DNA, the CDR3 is TGTGCCAGCAGTTTAGATGGACAGGGAACCTACGAGCAGTACTTC. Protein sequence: CASSLDGQGTYEQYF.

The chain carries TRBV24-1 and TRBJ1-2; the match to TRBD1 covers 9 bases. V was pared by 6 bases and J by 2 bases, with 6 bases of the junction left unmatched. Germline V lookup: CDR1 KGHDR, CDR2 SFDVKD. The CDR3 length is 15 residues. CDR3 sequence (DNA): TGTGCCACCAGTAACTCCGGGACAGGGAACTATGGCTACACCTTC. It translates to CATSNSGTGNYGYTF.

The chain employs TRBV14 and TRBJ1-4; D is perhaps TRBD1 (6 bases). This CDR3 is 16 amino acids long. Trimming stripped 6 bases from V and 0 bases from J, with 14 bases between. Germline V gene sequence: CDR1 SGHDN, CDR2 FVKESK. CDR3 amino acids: CASSEGGRATNEKLFF. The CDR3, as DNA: TGTGCCAGCAGTGAAGGGGGTAGAGCAACTAATGAAAAACTGTTTTTT.

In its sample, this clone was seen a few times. The CDR3 reads CASSQIRGSYNSPLHF. The DNA for the CDR3 is TGTGCCAGCAGCCAAATCCGGGGCTCCTATAATTCACCCCTCCACTTT. The chain employs TRBV14 and TRBJ1-6; the D is unclear. CDR3 length: 16 residues. CDR1 SGHDN and CDR2 FVKESK come from the germline V gene. Trimming left V 2 bases short and J 0 bases short, with 8 bases between.

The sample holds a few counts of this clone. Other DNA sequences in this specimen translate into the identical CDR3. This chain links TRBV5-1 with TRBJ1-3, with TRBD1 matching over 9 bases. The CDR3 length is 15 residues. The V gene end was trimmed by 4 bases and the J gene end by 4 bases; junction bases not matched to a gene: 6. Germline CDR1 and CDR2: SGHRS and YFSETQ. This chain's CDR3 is CASSPGQGGGNTIYF. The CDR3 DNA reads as TGCGCCAGCAGCCCGGGACAGGGTGGAGGAAACACCATATATTTT.

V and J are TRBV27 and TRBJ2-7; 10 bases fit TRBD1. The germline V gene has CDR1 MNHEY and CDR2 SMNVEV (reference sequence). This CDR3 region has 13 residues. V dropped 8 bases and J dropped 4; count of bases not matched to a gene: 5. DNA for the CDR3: TGTGCCAGCGGAAGGGACAGGGGTTACGAGCAGTACTTC. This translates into CASGRDRGYEQYF.

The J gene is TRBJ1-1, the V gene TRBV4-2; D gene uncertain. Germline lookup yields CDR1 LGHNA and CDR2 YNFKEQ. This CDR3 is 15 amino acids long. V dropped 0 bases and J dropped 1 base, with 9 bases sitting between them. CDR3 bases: TGTGCCAGCAGCCAAGATCTTCGGGGGAACACTGAAGCTTTCTTT. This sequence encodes CASSQDLRGNTEAFF.

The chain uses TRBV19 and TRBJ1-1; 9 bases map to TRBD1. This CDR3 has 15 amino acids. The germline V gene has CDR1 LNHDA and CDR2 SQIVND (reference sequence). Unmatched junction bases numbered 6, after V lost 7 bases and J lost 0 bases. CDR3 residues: CASTTGGAVNTEAFF. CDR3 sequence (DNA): TGTGCCAGTACGACAGGGGGGGCCGTGAACACTGAAGCTTTCTTT.

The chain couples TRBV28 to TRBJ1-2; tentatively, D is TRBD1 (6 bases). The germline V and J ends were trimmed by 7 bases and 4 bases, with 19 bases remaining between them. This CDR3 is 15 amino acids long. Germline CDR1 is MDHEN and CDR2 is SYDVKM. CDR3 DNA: TGTGCCAGCATCCCGGGGGGGGGCCTCCTCTATGGCTACACCTTC. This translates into CASIPGGGLLYGYTF.

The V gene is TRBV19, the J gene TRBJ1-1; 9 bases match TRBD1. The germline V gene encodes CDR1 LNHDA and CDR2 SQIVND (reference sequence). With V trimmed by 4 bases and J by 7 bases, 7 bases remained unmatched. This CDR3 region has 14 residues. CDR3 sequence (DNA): TGTGCCAGTAGTACGGGACAGGGCTACTTTGAAGCTTTCTTT. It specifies CASSTGQGYFEAFF.

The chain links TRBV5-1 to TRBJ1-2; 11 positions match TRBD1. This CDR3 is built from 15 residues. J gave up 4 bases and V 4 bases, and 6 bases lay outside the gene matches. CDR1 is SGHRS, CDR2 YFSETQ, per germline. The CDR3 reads CASSIGQGAVYGYTF. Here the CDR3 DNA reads TGCGCCAGCAGCATAGGACAGGGGGCGGTCTATGGCTACACCTTC.

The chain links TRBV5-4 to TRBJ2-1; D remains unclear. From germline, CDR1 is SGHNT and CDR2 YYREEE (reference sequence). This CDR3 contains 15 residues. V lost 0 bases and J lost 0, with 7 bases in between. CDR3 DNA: TGTGCCAGCAGCTTGGATAGGAGCTCCTACAATGAGCAGTTCTTC. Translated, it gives CASSLDRSSYNEQFF.

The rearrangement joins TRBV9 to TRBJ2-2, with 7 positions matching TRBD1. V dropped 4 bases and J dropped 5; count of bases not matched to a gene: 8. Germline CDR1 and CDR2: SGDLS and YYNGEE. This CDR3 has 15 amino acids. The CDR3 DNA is TGTGCCAGCAGCAACAGGGGTTCGAGGACCGGGGAGCTGTTTTTT. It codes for CASSNRGSRTGELFF. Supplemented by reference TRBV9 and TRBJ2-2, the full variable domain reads DSGVTQTPKHLITATGQRVTLRCSPRSGDLSVYWYQQSLDQGLQFLIQYYNGEERAKGNILERFSAQQFPDLHSELNLSSLELGDSALYFCASSNRGSRTGELFFGEGSRLTVL.

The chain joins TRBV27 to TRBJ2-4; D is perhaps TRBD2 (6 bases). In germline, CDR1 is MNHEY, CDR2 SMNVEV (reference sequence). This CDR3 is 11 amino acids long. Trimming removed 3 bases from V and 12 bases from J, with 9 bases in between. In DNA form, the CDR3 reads TGTGCCAGCAGTTTGGGGGAGGCTCAGTACTTC. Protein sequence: CASSLGEAQYF.

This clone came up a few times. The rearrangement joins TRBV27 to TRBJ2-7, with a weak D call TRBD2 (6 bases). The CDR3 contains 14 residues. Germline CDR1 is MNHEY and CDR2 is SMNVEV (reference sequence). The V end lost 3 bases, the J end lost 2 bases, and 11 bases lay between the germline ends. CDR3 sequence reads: CASSFRAGTYEQYF. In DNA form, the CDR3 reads TGTGCCAGCAGTTTTCGGGCGGGGACCTACGAGCAGTACTTC.

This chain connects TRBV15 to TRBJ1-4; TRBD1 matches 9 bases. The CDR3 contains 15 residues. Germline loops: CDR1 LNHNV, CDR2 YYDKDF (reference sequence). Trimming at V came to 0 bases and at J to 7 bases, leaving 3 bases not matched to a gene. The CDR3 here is CATSREAGQGEKLFF. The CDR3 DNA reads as TGTGCCACCAGCAGAGAAGCGGGACAGGGTGAAAAACTGTTTTTT.

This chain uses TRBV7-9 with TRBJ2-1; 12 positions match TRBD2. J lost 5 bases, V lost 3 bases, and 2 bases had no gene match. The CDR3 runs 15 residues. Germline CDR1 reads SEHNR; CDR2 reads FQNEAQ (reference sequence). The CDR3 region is CASSLTSGSNNEQFF. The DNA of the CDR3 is TGTGCCAGCAGCTTGACTAGCGGGAGTAACAATGAGCAGTTCTTC.

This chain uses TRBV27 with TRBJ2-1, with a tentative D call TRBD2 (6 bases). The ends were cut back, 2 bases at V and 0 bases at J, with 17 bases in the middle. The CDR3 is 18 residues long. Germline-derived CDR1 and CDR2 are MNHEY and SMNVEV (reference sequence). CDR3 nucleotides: TGTGCCAGCAGTTTACGACTACCTAGCGCGAGCTCCTACAATGAGCAGTTCTTC. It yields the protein CASSLRLPSASSYNEQFF.

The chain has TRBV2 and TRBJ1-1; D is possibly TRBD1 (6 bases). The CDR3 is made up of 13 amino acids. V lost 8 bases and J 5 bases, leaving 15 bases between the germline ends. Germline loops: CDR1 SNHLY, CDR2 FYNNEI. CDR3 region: CASGNRAATEAFF. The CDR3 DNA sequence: TGTGCCAGCGGAAACAGGGCCGCAACTGAAGCTTTCTTT.

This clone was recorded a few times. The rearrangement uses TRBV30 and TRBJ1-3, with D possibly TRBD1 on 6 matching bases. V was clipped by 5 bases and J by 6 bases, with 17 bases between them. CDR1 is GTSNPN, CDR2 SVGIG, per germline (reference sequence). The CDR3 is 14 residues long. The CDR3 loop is CAWSPGQLKNTIYF. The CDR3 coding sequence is TGTGCCTGGTCGCCAGGACAGCTAAAAAACACCATATATTTT.

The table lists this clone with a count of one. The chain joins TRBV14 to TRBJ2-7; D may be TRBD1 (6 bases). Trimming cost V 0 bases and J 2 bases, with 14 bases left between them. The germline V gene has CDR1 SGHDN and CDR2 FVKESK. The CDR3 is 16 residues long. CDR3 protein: CASSQDPPGQTYEQYF. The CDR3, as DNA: TGTGCCAGCAGCCAAGATCCCCCGGGACAAACCTACGAGCAGTACTTC.

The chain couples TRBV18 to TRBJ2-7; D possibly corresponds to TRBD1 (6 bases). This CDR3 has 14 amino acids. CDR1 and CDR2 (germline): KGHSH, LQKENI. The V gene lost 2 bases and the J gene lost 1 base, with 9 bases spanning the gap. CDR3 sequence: CASSPIQGSYEQYF. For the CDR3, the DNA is TGTGCCAGCTCACCAATTCAGGGGTCCTACGAGCAGTACTTC.

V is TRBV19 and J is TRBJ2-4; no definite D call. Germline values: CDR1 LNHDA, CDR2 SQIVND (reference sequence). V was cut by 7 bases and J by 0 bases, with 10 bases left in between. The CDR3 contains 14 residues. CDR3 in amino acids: CASTSELAKNIQYF. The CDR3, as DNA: TGTGCCAGTACCTCGGAGTTAGCCAAAAACATTCAGTACTTC.

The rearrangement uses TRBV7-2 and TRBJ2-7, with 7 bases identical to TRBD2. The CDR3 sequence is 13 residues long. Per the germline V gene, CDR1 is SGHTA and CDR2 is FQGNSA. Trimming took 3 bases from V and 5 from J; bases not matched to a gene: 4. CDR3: CASSFKRDDEQYF. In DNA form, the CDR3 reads TGTGCCAGCAGCTTTAAGCGGGATGACGAGCAGTACTTC.

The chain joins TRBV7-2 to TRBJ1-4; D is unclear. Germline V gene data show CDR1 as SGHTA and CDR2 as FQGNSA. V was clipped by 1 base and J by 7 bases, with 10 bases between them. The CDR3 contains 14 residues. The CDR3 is CASSLVARGEKLFF. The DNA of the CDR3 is TGTGCCAGCAGCTTAGTTGCCCGGGGTGAAAAACTGTTTTTT.

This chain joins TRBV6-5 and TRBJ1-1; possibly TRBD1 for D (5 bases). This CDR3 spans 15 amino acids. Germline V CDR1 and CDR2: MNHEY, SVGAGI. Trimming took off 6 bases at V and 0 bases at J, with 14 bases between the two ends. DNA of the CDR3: TGTGCCAGCAGATATTCTAGACAGATGAACACTGAAGCTTTCTTT. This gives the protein CASRYSRQMNTEAFF.

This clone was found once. Here the CDR3 DNA reads TGCGCCAGCAGCTCCACAGGGACCCCTGAAGCTTTCTTT. Translated: CASSSTGTPEAFF. The chain is built from TRBV5-1 and TRBJ1-1, with a weak D call TRBD1 (6 bases). Trimming removed 3 bases at V and 6 bases at J, with 12 bases between. From germline, CDR1 is SGHRS and CDR2 YFSETQ. The CDR3 consists of 13 residues.

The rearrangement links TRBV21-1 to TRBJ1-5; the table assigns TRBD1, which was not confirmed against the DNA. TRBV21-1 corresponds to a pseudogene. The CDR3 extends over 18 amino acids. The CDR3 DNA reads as TGTGCCAGCACTGTGGGGGAGGGCAGGGGGCTAAGTTATCAGCCCCAGCATTTT. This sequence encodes CASTVGEGRGLSYQPQHF.

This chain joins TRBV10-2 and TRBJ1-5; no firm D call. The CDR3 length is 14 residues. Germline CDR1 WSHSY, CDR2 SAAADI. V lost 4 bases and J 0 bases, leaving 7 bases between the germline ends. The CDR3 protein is CASSGHDSNQPQHF. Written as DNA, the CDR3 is TGCGCCAGCAGTGGACATGATAGCAATCAGCCCCAGCATTTT.

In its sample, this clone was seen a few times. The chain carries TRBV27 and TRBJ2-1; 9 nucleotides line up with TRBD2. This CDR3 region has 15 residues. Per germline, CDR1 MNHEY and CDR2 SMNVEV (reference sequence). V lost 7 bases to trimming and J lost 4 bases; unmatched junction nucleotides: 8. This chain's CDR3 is CASTLSGSPYNEQFF. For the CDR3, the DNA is TGTGCCAGCACCCTTAGCGGGAGCCCTTACAATGAGCAGTTCTTC.